This T cell receptor (beta chain) was profiled in a study of cytomegalovirus exposure and HLA in healthy donors. The study, taken as a whole, reports: When the data were analyzed later, several of the most significant clusters appeared to be linked to common viral pathogens. DRB1 had the most TCR associations and HLA-C the fewest, a later analysis found, with rates varying by HLA locus. High sensitivity and specificity were reportedly achieved when the classifier diagnosed cytomegalovirus status.

To note about this clone: Its target is unknown.

CDR1 and CDR2 (germline): MGHRA, YSYEKL. The CDR3 has 13 residues. V was pared by 0 bases and J by 7 bases, with 7 bases between. It was with 60 Vbeta and 13 Jbeta primers that the PCR ran. Some clones are missing from TCRdb's copy, which holds only in-frame ones; the method was immunoSEQ multiplex PCR. The data contain approximately 140,000 clones, more than 60% of them seen just once; the ten biggest clones take up around 13%. The specimen was PBMCs. V gene TRBV4-1 combines with J gene TRBJ1-5; D is undetermined. This receptor was identified in a man aged 35 to 55 in good health and CMV-seropositive. The CDR3 region is CASSQDPFQPQHF. CDR3 nucleotides: TGCGCCAGCAGCCAAGACCCTTTCCAGCCCCAGCATTTT.